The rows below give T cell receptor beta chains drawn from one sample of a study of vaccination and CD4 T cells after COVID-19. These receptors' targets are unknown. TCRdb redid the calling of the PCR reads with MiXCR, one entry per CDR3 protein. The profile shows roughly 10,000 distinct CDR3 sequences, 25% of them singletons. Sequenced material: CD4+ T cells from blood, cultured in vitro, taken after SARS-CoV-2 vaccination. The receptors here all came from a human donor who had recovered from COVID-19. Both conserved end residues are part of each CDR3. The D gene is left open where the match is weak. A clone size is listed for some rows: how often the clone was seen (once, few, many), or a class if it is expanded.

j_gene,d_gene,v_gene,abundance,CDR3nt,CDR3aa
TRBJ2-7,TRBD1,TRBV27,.,TGTGCCAGCAGACCAGGGACAGGGCCTTCCTACGAGCAGTACTTC,CASRPGTGPSYEQYF
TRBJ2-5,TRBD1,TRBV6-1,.,TGTGCCAGCAGGATGGAGTCCAGGGGGATCGAGACCCAGTACTTC,CASRMESRGIETQYF
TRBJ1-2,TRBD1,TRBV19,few,TGTGCCAGTAGTCCCATGGACAGGGCGATCTACACCTTC,CASSPMDRAIYTF
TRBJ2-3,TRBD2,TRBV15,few,TGTGCCACCAAGAGCGGGGCCCCCGCCACAGATACGCAGTATTTT,CATKSGAPATDTQYF
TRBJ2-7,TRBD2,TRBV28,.,TGTGCCAGCAGTACCCCTAGCGGGAGGTTCGACGAGCAGTACTTC,CASSTPSGRFDEQYF
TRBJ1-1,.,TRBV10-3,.,TGTGCCATCGCTTTGGGGTGGGTCACTGAAGCTTTCTTT,CAIALGWVTEAFF
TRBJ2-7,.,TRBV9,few,TGTGCCAGCAGCGTCTCGGGACACTCAAGCTCCTACGAGCAGTACTTC,CASSVSGHSSSYEQYF
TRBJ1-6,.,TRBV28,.,TGTGCCAGCAGTTTATGGTTCGGGGAGGGGGATTATTCACCCCTCCACTTT,CASSLWFGEGDYSPLHF
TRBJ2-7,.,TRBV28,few,TGTGCCAGCAGTTTATGGGGGGAGCAGTACTTC,CASSLWGEQYF
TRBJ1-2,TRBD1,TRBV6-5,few,TGTGCCAGCAGTTACCTAGGGGGCATCTATGGCTACACCTTC,CASSYLGGIYGYTF
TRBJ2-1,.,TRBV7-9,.,TGTGCCAGCAGCCCCCGTTGGGGAGCGTCTGTGTCCCCCATCAGCTCCTACAATGAGCAGTTCTTC,CASSPRWGASVSPISSYNEQFF
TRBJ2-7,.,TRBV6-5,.,TGTGCCAGCAGTTACTCGCCTGGCTCCTACGAGCAGTACTTC,CASSYSPGSYEQYF
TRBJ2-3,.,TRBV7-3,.,TGTGCCAGCAGCTCCGCCGGGGGTGCAGATACGCAGTATTTT,CASSSAGGADTQYF
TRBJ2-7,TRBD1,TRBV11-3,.,TGTGCCAGCAGCTCACAGACAGGGGGATTGGGCGAGCAGTACTTC,CASSSQTGGLGEQYF
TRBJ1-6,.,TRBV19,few,TGTGCCAGTAGTATGGCCGTTGGTGGTTCACCCCTCCACTTT,CASSMAVGGSPLHF
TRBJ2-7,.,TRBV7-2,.,TGTGCCAGCAGCTTAGATGGGGCCTCCTACGAGCAGTACTTC,CASSLDGASYEQYF
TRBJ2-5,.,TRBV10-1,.,TGCGCCAGCAGCCTGAGTCGGGGATTCGGGACCCAGTACTTC,CASSLSRGFGTQYF
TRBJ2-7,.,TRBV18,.,TGTGCCAGCTCCCAAACAGGGGACTTTTCCTACGAGCAGTACTTC,CASSQTGDFSYEQYF
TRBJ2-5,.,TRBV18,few,TGTGCCAGCTCAGGCTATCCCCAAGAGACCCAGTACTTC,CASSGYPQETQYF
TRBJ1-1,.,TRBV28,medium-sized,TGTGCCAGCAGTTCGGGCTACACTGAAGCTTTCTTT,CASSSGYTEAFF
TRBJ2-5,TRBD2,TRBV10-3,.,TGTGCCATCAGTGGACCGACTAGCGGGGAGCAAGAGACCCAGTACTTC,CAISGPTSGEQETQYF